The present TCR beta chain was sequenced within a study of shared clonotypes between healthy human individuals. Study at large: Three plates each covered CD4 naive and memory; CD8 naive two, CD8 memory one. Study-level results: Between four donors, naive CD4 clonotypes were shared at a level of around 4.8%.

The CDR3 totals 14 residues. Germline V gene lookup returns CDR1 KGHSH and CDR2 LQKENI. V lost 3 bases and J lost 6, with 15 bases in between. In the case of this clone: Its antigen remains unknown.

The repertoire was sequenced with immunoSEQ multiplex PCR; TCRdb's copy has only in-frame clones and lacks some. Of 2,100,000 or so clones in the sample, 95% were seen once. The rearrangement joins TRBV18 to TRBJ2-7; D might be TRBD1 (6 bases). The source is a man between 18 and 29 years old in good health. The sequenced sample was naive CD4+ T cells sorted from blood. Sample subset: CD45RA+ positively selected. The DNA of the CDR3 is TGTGCCAGCTCACCGGGCGAAGGGGGTATCGAGCAGTACTTC. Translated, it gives CASSPGEGGIEQYF.